The 10 T cell receptor beta chains below come from one sample, sequenced in a study of T cell clones after liver transplantation. Some clones are missing from TCRdb's copy, which holds only in-frame ones; the method was immunoSEQ multiplex PCR. This sample has about 74,000 clones, with about four fifths found just once. The sample here was CD4+ T cells from blood, taken before liver transplant. These receptors all come from a human donor who received a liver transplant.

The genes are TRBV5-1 and TRBJ2-7, with 7 positions matching TRBD1. The CDR3 is made up of 15 amino acids. The germline gives CDR1 SGHRS, CDR2 YFSETQ. V trimming: 5 bases; J trimming: 0 bases; junction bases outside the gene matches: 8. The CDR3 here is CASSSRQGSSYEQYF. CDR3 bases: TGCGCCAGCAGTTCCCGACAGGGCAGCTCCTACGAGCAGTACTTC.

V and J are TRBV18 and TRBJ1-1; tentatively, D is TRBD1 (6 bases). The V and J ends lost 2 bases and 7 bases respectively, with 11 bases between them. Germline V gene data show CDR1 as KGHSH and CDR2 as LQKENI. The CDR3 has 13 amino acids. The CDR3 here is CASSPTGQSEAFF. In nucleotides, the CDR3 is TGTGCCAGCTCACCAACGGGACAAAGTGAAGCTTTCTTT.

This chain links TRBV27 with TRBJ2-1; 7 bases align to TRBD1. The CDR3 is 18 residues long. V dropped 6 bases and J dropped 10; count of bases not matched to a gene: 24. Germline values: CDR1 MNHEY, CDR2 SMNVEV (reference sequence). This CDR3 reads CASSLTGRGKLGVREQFF. The CDR3 nucleotides are TGTGCCAGCAGCCTCACGGGCAGGGGGAAGCTCGGGGTCCGGGAGCAGTTCTTC.

This chain links TRBV28 with TRBJ2-1, with D maybe TRBD1 (5 bases). V lost 6 bases and J 7 bases, leaving 16 bases between the germline ends. CDR3 length: 14 residues. Per germline, CDR1 MDHEN and CDR2 SYDVKM. Written as DNA, the CDR3 is TGTGCCAGCAGCTTCCCGGTAAAGGGGAATGAGCAGTTCTTC. Its translation is CASSFPVKGNEQFF.

The rearrangement links TRBV5-4 to TRBJ2-5, with D possibly TRBD2 on 6 matching bases. CDR1 and CDR2 (germline): SGHNT, YYREEE (reference sequence). The CDR3 length is 18 residues. Between the trimmed V and J ends, which lost 0 bases and 3 bases, there was a span of 21 bases. In DNA, the CDR3 is TGTGCCAGCAGCTTGGTTGGAGGTAGTTTCGAGCGGGAAGAGACCCAGTACTTC. Translation gives CASSLVGGSFEREETQYF.

The chain carries TRBV5-1 and TRBJ1-1; no reliable D call. This CDR3 has 14 amino acids. Germline values: CDR1 SGHRS, CDR2 YFSETQ. Trimming stripped 1 base from V and 2 bases from J, with 9 bases between. In DNA, the CDR3 is TGCGCCAGCAGCTTGTACAGCCAAAACACTGAAGCTTTCTTT. Protein product: CASSLYSQNTEAFF. Looking up the rest from reference TRBV5-1 and TRBJ1-1 gives the full variable domain: KAGVTQTPRYLIKTRGQQVTLSCSPISGHRSVSWYQQTPGQGLQFLFEYFSETQRNKGNFPGRFSGRQFSNSRSEMNVSTLELGDSALYLCASSLYSQNTEAFFGQGTRLTVV.

The V gene is TRBV6-5, the J gene TRBJ2-5, with TRBD1 matching 11 bases. The CDR3 is 15 amino acids. Germline assignment: CDR1 MNHEY and CDR2 SVGAGI. Germline trimming cut 6 bases from V and 5 bases from J; bases unmatched to any gene: 8. CDR3 nucleotides: TGTGCCAGCAGCAGGGACAGGGGGATGGGGGAGACCCAGTACTTC. Translating gives CASSRDRGMGETQYF.

J is TRBJ1-1 and V is TRBV5-1; D may be TRBD1 (5 bases). Deletions cut 2 bases from V and 1 base from J, with 12 bases between. The CDR3 is 15 amino acids. Germline CDR1 SGHRS, CDR2 YFSETQ. The CDR3 protein is CASSFNGAANTEAFF. CDR3 DNA: TGCGCCAGCAGCTTTAATGGGGCGGCGAACACTGAAGCTTTCTTT.

The sample holds a few counts of this clone. The V and J genes are TRBV7-9 and TRBJ1-5, with a possible D match to TRBD1 (5 bases). The CDR3 loop spans 12 amino acids. Trimming pared 5 bases from V and 7 bases from J, leaving 9 bases between. CDR1 is SEHNR and CDR2 is FQNEAQ in the germline V gene (reference sequence). CDR3 region: CASSPDSQPQHF. CDR3 nucleotides: TGTGCCAGCAGCCCTGACAGCCAGCCCCAGCATTTT.

The V call is TRBV2, the J call TRBJ1-2; no firm D call. With 2 bases removed from V and 4 bases from J, the gap between germline ends came to 14 bases. The germline gives CDR1 SNHLY, CDR2 FYNNEI. The CDR3 consists of 15 residues. DNA for the CDR3: TGTGCCAGCAGTGAAAATTCCCCATACGCCTATGGCTACACCTTC. Amino acids: CASSENSPYAYGYTF. Together with reference TRBV2 and TRBJ1-2, the CDR3 gives the full variable domain: EPEVTQTPSHQVTQMGQEVILRCVPISNHLYFYWYRQILGQKVEFLVSFYNNEISEKSEIFDDQFSVERPDGSNFTLKIRSTKLEDSAMYFCASSENSPYAYGYTFGSGTRLTVV.